These T cell receptor beta chains were read from a single sample in a study of beta chain bispecific antibodies for T cell cancers. TCRdb analysed the 5' RACE reads with MiXCR anew, one entry per CDR3 protein. Of about 20,000 distinct CDR3 sequences in the sample, just over 2% were seen once. Their antigens remain unidentified. The specimen comprised healthy donor T cells cultured with leukemia cells, sampled from a culture containing a bispecific antibody targeting TCR Vbeta12. The receptors shown here come from a human donor in good health. Some clones in this sample may be carry-over from other donors' samples. Each CDR3 is given with its conserved first and last residue. A D gene is named only where the DNA matches it firmly. Expanded clones are given a class, and other clones once, few, many or no size at all.

j_call	clone_size	d_call	v_call	cdr3_nt	cdr3_aa
TRBJ2-7	many	NA	TRBV29-1	TGCAGCGTTGAAGGGGGGGGGGAACAGGGATTTTACGAGCAGTACTTC	CSVEGGGEQGFYEQYF
TRBJ2-5	many	NA	TRBV5-6	TGTGCCAGCAGCTTGGCGGGGACAAAGGAGACCCAGTACTTC	CASSLAGTKETQYF
TRBJ1-1	many	TRBD1	TRBV3-1	TGTGCCAGCAGCCAAGAGACAGGGGGCCGTACTGAAGCTTTCTTT	CASSQETGGRTEAFF
TRBJ2-5	many	TRBD1	TRBV5-5	TGTGCCAGCAGGAGGACAGGGGGCTGGTCGGAGACCCAGTACTTC	CASRRTGGWSETQYF
TRBJ2-1	many	TRBD2	TRBV7-9	TGTGCCAGCAGCTTAACCGGGGGGGCCAATGAGCAGTTCTTC	CASSLTGGANEQFF
TRBJ2-7	NA	TRBD1	TRBV19	TGTGCCAGTAGTCCACAGGGGGCCGGGGCTACGAGCAGTACTACTCTTCGGGACGAGCAGTACTTC	CASSPQGAGATSSTTLRDEQYF
TRBJ2-3	many	NA	TRBV7-8	TGTGCCAGCAGCTTACTCCAATTAGATACGCAGTATTTT	CASSLLQLDTQYF
TRBJ1-2	many	TRBD1	TRBV20-1	TGCAGTGCTAGTTTAGGGGGCCCAGGCTACACCTTC	CSASLGGPGYTF
TRBJ1-1	many	NA	TRBV7-9	TGTGCCAGCAGCTTTACCCAGGGGAACACTGAAGCTTTCTTT	CASSFTQGNTEAFF
TRBJ2-1	many	TRBD2	TRBV20-1	TGCAGTGCCAAAGTTTCGGCTAGCGGGGGGGCGGGCTCCTACAATGAGCAGTTCTTC	CSAKVSASGGAGSYNEQFF
TRBJ2-1	many	TRBD1	TRBV5-4	TGTGCCAGCAGCTCCCTCGACAGGGACAATGAGCAGTTCTTC	CASSSLDRDNEQFF
TRBJ2-7	few	TRBD1	TRBV19	TGTGCCAGTAGTATAGGACAGGGGAACGAGCAGTACTTC	CASSIGQGNEQYF
TRBJ2-7	many	NA	TRBV20-1	TGCAGTGCTGAGGACCGATACAACGAGCAGTACTTC	CSAEDRYNEQYF
TRBJ1-2	many	NA	TRBV28	TGTGCCAGCAGTCAGCCGGACTCACCAGTCTATGGCTACACCTTC	CASSQPDSPVYGYTF
TRBJ2-1	many	NA	TRBV27	TGTGCCAGCCGCGGGCTGGGGCATGAGGGTGAGCAGTTCTTC	CASRGLGHEGEQFF
TRBJ1-6	many	NA	TRBV27	TGTGCCAGCAGTTACGGGGGTCCCTCCTATAATTCACCCCTCCACTTT	CASSYGGPSYNSPLHF
TRBJ2-7	many	NA	TRBV10-3	TGTGCCATCAGTAGCTTTGAGGGGCTCCTCCTCGACGAGCAGTACTTC	CAISSFEGLLLDEQYF
TRBJ2-5	many	TRBD2	TRBV7-9	TGTGCCAGCAGCTCCCCGGGAGGGGGAGGGGAGACCCAGTACTTC	CASSSPGGGGETQYF
TRBJ1-1	many	TRBD1	TRBV7-3	TGTGCCAGCAGCCTTTCGACAGGGGGGAACACTGAAGCTTTCTTT	CASSLSTGGNTEAFF
TRBJ1-1	medium-sized	TRBD1	TRBV5-1	TGCGCCAGCAGCTTGGGACAGGGTAACCTAATGAACACTGAAGCTTTCTTT	CASSLGQGNLMNTEAFF
TRBJ2-7	many	NA	TRBV27	TGTGCCAGCAGTTTATCGGGGTCTCCTTCCTACGAGCAGTACTTC	CASSLSGSPSYEQYF
TRBJ1-2	many	TRBD1	TRBV6-2/TRBV6-3	TGTGCCAGCAGCCCGACAGCGACAGGGGGCTTGGGCTACACCTTC	CASSPTATGGLGYTF
TRBJ2-2	many	NA	TRBV6-5	TGTGCCAGCAGTCCGGACAGCCTCGACGGGGAGCTGTTTTTT	CASSPDSLDGELFF
TRBJ1-3	medium-sized	NA	TRBV4-1	TGCGCCAGCAGCCAAGTGGTAGCCGCGTATGGAAACACCATATATTTT	CASSQVVAAYGNTIYF
TRBJ2-5	many	TRBD2	TRBV7-9	TGTGCCAGCAGAGCGGGGGGGGAGACCCAGTACTTC	CASRAGGETQYF
TRBJ2-5	many	TRBD2	TRBV28	TGTGCCGCCGGGGGAGGGGCCGAGACCCAGTACTTC	CAAGGGAETQYF
TRBJ2-3	many	NA	TRBV7-3	TGTGCCAGCAGCTCTACCAGCACAGATACGCAGTATTTT	CASSSTSTDTQYF
TRBJ2-7	many	TRBD1	TRBV27	TGTGCCAGCAGTGCCGGGACAGGGACCTACGAGCAGTACTTC	CASSAGTGTYEQYF